This T cell receptor beta chain was observed in a study of monozygotic twins with inflammatory bowel disease (dated by TCRdb to 2018 to 2020). Notes on the research overall: The complete study included 30 or so monozygotic twin pairs: 19 IBD-discordant Danish pairs and nine German pairs, of which four were IBD-concordant and five were IBD-discordant. Each individual had, on average, about 151 000 unique TCRalpha sequences and 181 000 unique TCRbeta sequences available for analysis. Disease-associated traits were sought mainly through comparisons between IBD patients and their genetically identical healthy co-twins within discordant pairs. Findings and caveats that apply to the study as a whole: Measured by the inverse Simpson index, TCRbeta repertoire diversity was lower in IBD patients than in their healthy co-twins. The results gave no support for a single strong signal or clonotype linked to IBD. The analysis was unable to tell apart different T cell subtypes. No difference in repertoire similarity was observed between concordant and discordant twins, possibly owing to limited statistical power. Compared with healthy twins, IBD patients shared fewer clonotypes with other individuals, and the difference was most pronounced in patients with signs of disease activity. Because patients were on differing immunosuppressive treatments, the repertoires may have picked up extra background noise and inter-individual variability.

The library was built by means of 5' RACE. For each TCR library, 3,000 to 4,000 ng of total RNA was used. For each sample, cDNA synthesis with SMARTScribe reverse transcriptase was split into eight separate reactions. During cDNA synthesis, unique molecular identifiers containing a 6-nucleotide sample barcode were introduced by template switching. TCRalpha and TCRbeta cDNA was amplified by two nested PCRs of around 15 and 9 cycles, with bead purification after each PCR. Before amplification, the cDNA was treated with uracil DNA-glycosylase and purified using the QIAquick PCR purification kit. The second PCR added Illumina TruSeq-compatible adapters along with sample-specific barcodes. TapeStation and Qubit were used to check library quality and concentration, and 5 ng of each library was pooled. Sequencing of the pooled libraries was done on an Illumina HiSeq2500 single-index Rapid Run using custom sequencing primers and 2 x 100 bp reads. For the original study's pipeline: MiGEC version 1.2.6 was used for UMI-based consensus assembly, which corrected PCR and sequencing errors. V(D)J alignment, clonotype assembly and CDR3 extraction were performed with MiXCR version 2.1.1. Gene usage, clonotype sharing and MAIT/NKT TCR abundance were normalised by analysing the top 1000, 10 000 and 20 000 clonotypes per sample. After downsampling to 27 000 UMIs, diversity was calculated as the inverse Simpson index using the vegan R package. Paired Mann-Whitney U tests were applied to discordant twin pairs, with Benjamini-Hochberg correction for multiple testing. The reads were reprocessed in TCRdb, with one entry per CDR3 protein sequence and no accompanying DNA. The V and J calls and clone size come from TCRdb's table, not from the authors' own analysis. This sample's listing comprises some 450,000 distinct CDR3 sequences. More than 2% of the sample comes from the top ten.

From the germline V gene, CDR1 is SGHTA and CDR2 is FQGTGA. CDR3 length: 13 amino acids, cysteine to phenylalanine. The DNA is not on file. From each donor, a roughly 2.5 ml peripheral blood sample was collected into PAXgene tubes and stored at -80 degrees C. Total RNA was isolated from whole blood with the PAXgene blood miRNA kit on an automated QIAcube, without T cell sorting. Peripheral blood from monozygotic twin pairs concordant or discordant for inflammatory bowel disease was subjected to deep TCRalpha and TCRbeta repertoire profiling with unique molecular barcoding. Smoking habits were recorded for all twin pairs, and each individual was classified as a current, former or never smoker. In the case of this clonotype: Its antigen remains unidentified.

The rearranged chain carries TRBV7-3 and TRBJ2-7. The sequence came from a human donor with ulcerative colitis or Crohn's disease, or a healthy co-twin of an affected twin (not recorded which). The sequenced sample consisted of blood. The CDR3 reads CASSLTSTREQYF.